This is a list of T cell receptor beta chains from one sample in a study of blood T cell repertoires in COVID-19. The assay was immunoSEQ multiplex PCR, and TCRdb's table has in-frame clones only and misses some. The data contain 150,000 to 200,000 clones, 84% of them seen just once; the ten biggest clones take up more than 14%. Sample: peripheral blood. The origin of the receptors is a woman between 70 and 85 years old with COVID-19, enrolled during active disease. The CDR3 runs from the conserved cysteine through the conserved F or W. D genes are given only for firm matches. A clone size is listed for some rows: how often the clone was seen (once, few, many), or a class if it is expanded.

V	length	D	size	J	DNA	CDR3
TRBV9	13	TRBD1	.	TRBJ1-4	TGTGCCAGCAGCGTAGGGCGAGGGGACAGGTTGTTTTTT	CASSVGRGDRLFF
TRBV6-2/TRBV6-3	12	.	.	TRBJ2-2	TGTGCCAGCAGTCGAGGGTCCGGGGAGCTGTTTTTT	CASSRGSGELFF
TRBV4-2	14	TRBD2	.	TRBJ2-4	TGTGCCAGCAGCCAATTCGCCGGGGGGAACATTCAGTACTTC	CASSQFAGGNIQYF
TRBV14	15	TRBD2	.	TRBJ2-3	TGTGCCAGCAGCCAGGTAGCGGGGGCCACAGATACGCAGTATTTT	CASSQVAGATDTQYF
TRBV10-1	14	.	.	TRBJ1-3	TGCGCCAGCAGTGGAGGGTACTCTGGAAACACCATATATTTT	CASSGGYSGNTIYF
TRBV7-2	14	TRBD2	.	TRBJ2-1	TGTGCCAGCAGCTTAGCGGGACTACTCAATGAGCAGTTCTTC	CASSLAGLLNEQFF
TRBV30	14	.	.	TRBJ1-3	TGTGCCTGGAGCCCCCGGGGGTCTGGAAACACCATATATTTT	CAWSPRGSGNTIYF
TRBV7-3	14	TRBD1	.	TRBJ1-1	TGTGCCAGCAGCCGGGACAGGGATCGTCATGAAGCTTTCTTT	CASSRDRDRHEAFF
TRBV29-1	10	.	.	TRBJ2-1	TGCAGCGTCGCGAACAATGAGCAGTTCTTC	CSVANNEQFF
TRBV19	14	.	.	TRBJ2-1	TGTGCCAGTAGACACAGGAGCTCCTACAATGAGCAGTTCTTC	CASRHRSSYNEQFF
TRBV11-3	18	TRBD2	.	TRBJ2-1	TGTGCCAGCAGCTTAGAGTTGGCTAGCGGGGGGGCTTACAATGAGCAGTTCTTC	CASSLELASGGAYNEQFF
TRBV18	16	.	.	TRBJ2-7	TGTGCCAGCTCGTCGACTGACAGGGGACTACCTACCAAGCAGTACTTC	CASSSTDRGLPTKQYF
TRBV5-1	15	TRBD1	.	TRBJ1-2	TGCGCCAGCAGCTCTTCAGGGGGATCGAACTATGGCTACACCTTC	CASSSSGGSNYGYTF
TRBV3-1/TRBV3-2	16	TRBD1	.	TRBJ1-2	TGTGCCAGCAGCCGGGGTTCCGGGACAGGGGACTATGGCTACACCTTC	CASSRGSGTGDYGYTF
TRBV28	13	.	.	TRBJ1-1	TGTGCCAGCAGTTTTCAGGGGCGGACTGAAGCTTTCTTT	CASSFQGRTEAFF
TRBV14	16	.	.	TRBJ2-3	TGTGCCAGCAGCCAAGATAGGAGCGGGCACACAGATACGCAGTATTTT	CASSQDRSGHTDTQYF
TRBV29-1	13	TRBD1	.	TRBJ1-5	TGCAGCGTCACAGGGGGCGGGAAGGAGCCCCAGCATTTT	CSVTGGGKEPQHF
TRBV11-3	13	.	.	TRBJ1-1	TGTGCCAGCAGCTCGGGGGGCAGCCCTGAAGCTTTCTTT	CASSSGGSPEAFF
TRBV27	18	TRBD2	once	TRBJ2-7	TGTGCCAGCAGTTTATCTCCATTAACTAGCGGGAGGGCCCACGAGCAGTACTTC	CASSLSPLTSGRAHEQYF